This T cell receptor beta chain is from a study of CD8 T cells in Susac syndrome. Reverse transcription of about 0.45 to 1 ug RNA was carried out with random hexamers. immunoSEQ multiplex PCR amplified TCR beta CDR3 across 54 Vbeta, 13 Jbeta. TCRdb re-called the immunoSEQ multiplex PCR reads with MiXCR, one entry per CDR3 protein. The repertoire holds about 140,000 distinct CDR3 sequences, with 85% to 95% as singletons. Sequencing targeted TCR beta in T cells from blood (CD8+ and CD4+). TEMRA cells were FACS-enriched, with CD8+ and CD4+ T cells isolated negatively. Sequences were obtained from CD4+ T cells from PBMCs. The sequence was obtained from a human donor with multiple sclerosis.

CDR3 in amino acids: CSASFGGSQDEQYF. The CDR3 DNA follows: TGCAGTGCTAGCTTCGGCGGGAGTCAGGACGAGCAGTACTTC. The chain joins TRBV20-1 to TRBJ2-7; 7 bases match TRBD2. The CDR3 extends over 14 amino acids. J gave up 5 bases and V 3 bases, and 10 bases lay outside the gene matches. The germline gives CDR1 DFQATT, CDR2 SNEGSKA (reference sequence).